A single sample is the source of the 20 T cell receptor beta chains below, sequenced in a study of shared clonotypes between healthy human individuals. The method was immunoSEQ multiplex PCR; TCRdb's version includes in-frame clones alone and lacks a portion of them. This table holds about 2.3 million clones, around 90% found once. The material sequenced was naive CD4+ T cells from PBMCs. The subset here: CD45RA+ positively selected. The receptors originated from a young man in good health. Some clones in this sample may be carry-over from other donors' samples.

The chain links TRBV5-1 to TRBJ1-1; D is unresolved. The CDR3 is 14 amino acids. CDR1 SGHRS and CDR2 YFSETQ come from the germline V gene. V was cut by 4 bases and J by 0 bases, with 10 bases left in between. The CDR3 region is CASSQEEMNTEAFF. CDR3 DNA sequence: TGCGCCAGCAGCCAGGAGGAGATGAACACTGAAGCTTTCTTT.

CDR3 loop: CASSLDRQGVEQYF. The DNA for the CDR3 is TGCGCCAGCAGCTTGGACCGACAGGGTGTAGAGCAGTACTTC. This rearrangement joins TRBV5-1 to TRBJ2-7, with TRBD1 matching 7 bases. V gave up 0 bases and J gave up 7 bases; unmatched junction bases: 7. Germline CDR1 and CDR2: SGHRS and YFSETQ. The CDR3 runs to 14 residues.

This chain links TRBV7-8 with TRBJ2-1; no reliable D call. Deletions cut 5 bases from V and 8 bases from J, with 10 bases between. There are 12 residues in the CDR3. Germline V gene data show CDR1 as SGHVS and CDR2 as FQNEAQ. In nucleotides, the CDR3 is TGTGCCAGCAGCGTAATAGGCGATGAGCAGTTCTTC. Encoded protein: CASSVIGDEQFF.

The rearrangement joins TRBV5-8 to TRBJ1-4; no reliable D call. Germline V gene lookup returns CDR1 SGHTS and CDR2 YDEGEE. The CDR3 runs to 16 residues. Trimming removed 2 bases at V and 0 bases at J, with 11 bases between. CDR3 nucleotides: TGTGCCAGCAGCTTCGGCCAGAGTGCAACTAATGAAAAACTGTTTTTT. Protein product: CASSFGQSATNEKLFF.

This clone was seen once. This sample also contains other DNA sequences that code for the same CDR3. Here the CDR3 reads CASVAGSTDTQYF. The CDR3 nucleotides are TGTGCCAGCGTAGCGGGTAGCACAGATACGCAGTATTTT. The rearrangement links TRBV28 to TRBJ2-3; 7 positions agree with TRBD2. Germline CDR1 reads MDHEN; CDR2 reads SYDVKM. After removal of 8 bases from V and 0 bases from J, the junction contained 2 bases not matched to a gene. The CDR3 consists of 13 residues. The complete variable domain, with remaining parts taken from reference TRBV28 and TRBJ2-3, reads DVKVTQSSRYLVKRTGEKVFLECVQDMDHENMFWYRQDPGLGLRLIYFSYDVKMKEKGDIPEGYSVSREKKERFSLILESASTNQTSMYLCASVAGSTDTQYFGPGTRLTVL.

This rearrangement joins TRBV6-1 to TRBJ2-3; unclear D gene. From germline, CDR1 is MNHNS and CDR2 SASEGT. Trimming removed 0 bases from V and 4 bases from J, with 8 bases in between. The CDR3 has 14 residues. The CDR3 here is CASSEASSADTQYF. The DNA of the CDR3 is TGTGCCAGCAGTGAAGCTAGCAGCGCAGATACGCAGTATTTT.

The J gene is TRBJ2-3, the V gene TRBV7-9; tentative D call: TRBD1 (6 bases). Trimming removed 3 bases at V and 5 bases at J, with 12 bases between. Germline CDR1 reads SEHNR; CDR2 reads FQNEAQ (reference sequence). The CDR3 loop spans 14 amino acids. The CDR3 DNA reads as TGTGCCAGCAGCTTTGCGGACAGACAAGATACGCAGTATTTT. Translated, it gives CASSFADRQDTQYF.

There are a few counts of this clone. This rearrangement joins TRBV10-3 to TRBJ1-4; D not resolved. CDR3 size: 12 residues. CDR1 and CDR2 from the germline V gene are ENHRY and SYGVKD. V lost 6 bases and J lost 13, with 15 bases in between. The CDR3 nucleotides read TGTGCCATCAGCGACCAACGGACTGGACTGTTTTTT. Its translation: CAISDQRTGLFF.

This sequence joins TRBV5-1 and TRBJ2-5, with TRBD2 identical over 8 bases. V shed 0 bases, J shed 1 base, and the junction held 17 bases outside the gene matches. The CDR3 runs to 20 residues. Germline V lookup: CDR1 SGHRS, CDR2 YFSETQ. The DNA for the CDR3 is TGCGCCAGCAGCTTGGGGGTCGGCGGGAGGTTGGGCGGCCTCCAAGAGACCCAGTACTTC. Translating gives CASSLGVGGRLGGLQETQYF.

This chain joins TRBV6-5 and TRBJ1-2, with D possibly TRBD1 on 6 matching bases. V lost 6 bases and J lost 4, with 18 bases in between. CDR3 length equals 15 residues. Germline CDR1 and CDR2: MNHEY and SVGAGI. Written as DNA, the CDR3 is TGTGCCAGCAGCCGGTTCCGGGACAAAGGCTATGGCTACACCTTC. It yields the protein CASSRFRDKGYGYTF.

V is TRBV28 and J is TRBJ2-3; a possible D gene is TRBD2 (7 bases). Between the trimmed V and J ends, which lost 1 base and 0 bases, there was a span of 14 bases. This CDR3 spans 17 amino acids. Germline V gene sequence: CDR1 MDHEN, CDR2 SYDVKM. The CDR3 nucleotides are TGTGCCAGCAGTTTATTTGGGCGGGGGCCTAGCACAGATACGCAGTATTTT. Amino acid sequence: CASSLFGRGPSTDTQYF.

J is TRBJ1-5 and V is TRBV9, with a tentative D call TRBD1 (5 bases). This CDR3 has 16 amino acids. Trimming pared 4 bases from V and 0 bases from J, leaving 14 bases between. Germline assignment: CDR1 SGDLS and CDR2 YYNGEE. The CDR3 nucleotides are TGTGCCAGCAGCCGAGGGACTGAGCATAGCAATCAGCCCCAGCATTTT. Translating gives CASSRGTEHSNQPQHF.

This chain uses TRBV11-3 with TRBJ2-3, with TRBD2 matching over 7 bases. V was pared by 2 bases and J by 4 bases, with 9 bases of the junction left unmatched. CDR3 length: 16 amino acids. Germline V lookup: CDR1 SGHNT, CDR2 YENEEA. As DNA, the CDR3 is TGTGCCAGCAGCTTAAATGCACTAGCGCCGTCAGATACGCAGTATTTT. Protein sequence: CASSLNALAPSDTQYF.

J is TRBJ2-7 and V is TRBV2; tentative D call: TRBD2 (5 bases). Germline V gives CDR1 SNHLY, CDR2 FYNNEI. The CDR3 is 12 residues long. Trimming cost V 6 bases and J 0 bases, with 6 bases left between them. CDR3 nucleotide sequence: TGTGCCAGCAGGGAGGACTCCTACGAGCAGTACTTC. This codes for CASREDSYEQYF.

This rearrangement joins TRBV10-3 to TRBJ2-7, with no clear D. The CDR3 sequence is 11 residues long. Germline CDR1 is ENHRY and CDR2 is SYGVKD. Between the trimmed V and J ends, which lost 7 bases and 1 base, there was a span of 5 bases. The CDR3 region is CAIMGSYEQYF. The CDR3 DNA is TGTGCCATCATGGGGTCCTACGAGCAGTACTTC.

The chain couples TRBV9 to TRBJ1-2, with 9 nucleotides matching TRBD1. There are 15 residues in the CDR3. Germline V CDR1 and CDR2: SGDLS, YYNGEE. Trimming took 3 bases from V and 5 from J; bases not matched to a gene: 8. The CDR3 region is CASSAGQGEWYGYTF. DNA of the CDR3: TGTGCCAGCAGCGCGGGACAGGGTGAATGGTATGGCTACACCTTC.

Remarks on this clone: The sample has other DNA sequences that encode this CDR3 too. The rearrangement uses TRBV5-1 and TRBJ1-3; 10 bases agree with TRBD1. The CDR3 runs 14 residues. V was clipped by 3 bases and J by 4 bases; unmatched bases: 1. Germline V gives CDR1 SGHRS, CDR2 YFSETQ. The CDR3 is CASSSTGGGNTIYF. The CDR3 nucleotides are TGCGCCAGCAGCTCGACAGGGGGCGGAAACACCATATATTTT.

Concerning this clone itself: Its ends do not fully match the called genes, so a read error is possible. The same CDR3 also results from other DNA sequences found in this sample. This sequence joins TRBV7-9 and TRBJ2-4; no clear D. Germline V gene data show CDR1 as SEHNR and CDR2 as FQNEAQ (reference sequence). CDR3 length: 14 residues. CDR3 in DNA: TGTGCCAGCAGCTTTTACGGAGCAGTTGACATCCAGTACTTC. Translating gives CASSFYGAVDIQYF. The full variable domain, rest sourced from reference TRBV7-9 and TRBJ2-4, is DTGVSQNPRHKITKRGQNVTFRCDPISEHNRLYWYRQTLGQGPEFLTYFQNEAQLEKSRLLSDRFSAERPKGSFSTLEIQRTEQGDSAMYLCASSFYGAVDIQYFGAGTRLSVL.

The rearrangement links TRBV19 to TRBJ1-1; D is perhaps TRBD1 (6 bases). The germline V and J ends were trimmed by 1 base and 6 bases, with 12 bases remaining between them. The length of the CDR3 is 14 residues. Germline V CDR1 and CDR2: LNHDA, SQIVND (reference sequence). This chain's CDR3 is CASSIGGGGPEAFF. The DNA of the CDR3 is TGTGCCAGTAGTATAGGAGGGGGGGGGCCTGAAGCTTTCTTT.

The V gene is TRBV25-1, the J gene TRBJ2-7; D gene uncertain. The CDR3 runs to 13 residues. The V end lost 3 bases, the J end lost 3 bases, and 9 bases lay between the germline ends. CDR1 and CDR2 from the germline V gene are MGHDK and SYGVNS. Here the CDR3 DNA reads TGTGCCAGCAGTGATCCGAGCAGCTACGAGCAGTACTTC. It encodes CASSDPSSYEQYF.